This TCR beta chain was identified in a study of shared clonotypes between healthy human individuals. Overall study: Per-donor plates numbered three CD4 naive, three CD4 memory, two CD8 naive and one CD8 memory.

For this clone: Its antigen is undetermined.

Original methodology: Without quality scores, immunoSEQ junctional reads could not be filtered like full-length reads. Profiled with immunoSEQ multiplex PCR; TCRdb holds only in-frame clones, not every one. D and trimming come from the DNA, and the V and J calls and clone size come from that table. The sample holds some 2,500,000 clones, roughly 93% seen once. There are 12 residues in the CDR3. With 3 bases removed from V and 9 bases from J, the gap between germline ends came to 11 bases. Per germline, CDR1 SGDLS and CDR2 YYNGEE. Overall study results and limits: Generally, naive subsets came out with larger estimated richness than memory subsets.

The sequence was collected from a man between 18 and 29 years old in good health. Some clones in this sample may be carry-over from other donors' samples. V is TRBV9 and J is TRBJ2-3; D is possibly TRBD1 or TRBD2 (5 bases each). Input material: naive CD4+ T cells from PBMCs. Specified subset: CD45RA+ positively selected. CDR3 residues: CASSAGLWTQYF. CDR3 DNA: TGTGCCAGCAGCGCGGGGCTCTGGACGCAGTATTTT.